The 8 T cell receptor beta chains below come from one sample, sequenced in a study of shared T cell receptors in the human thymus. Assay used: immunoSEQ multiplex PCR; TCRdb lists only in-frame clones, some missing. Among 630,000 or so clones listed, around 87% were seen once. These data were also filed under a second study, of human thymus T cells.

The sample consisted of thymocytes. These TCRs come from a boy younger than two with a congenital heart defect.

This chain links TRBV14 with TRBJ2-7; 9 bases agree with TRBD1. The CDR3 runs 15 residues. The trim removed 0 bases at V and 3 bases at J, leaving 3 bases unmatched. Germline V lookup: CDR1 SGHDN, CDR2 FVKESK. The CDR3 nucleotides read TGTGCCAGCAGCCAAGAGGGACAGGGATGCTACGAGCAGTACTTC. Protein: CASSQEGQGCYEQYF.

In the case of this clone: Distinct nucleotide sequences in the sample also encode this CDR3. The CDR3 reads CASSLAKQGWGSPLHF. CDR3 DNA sequence: TGCGCCAGCAGCTTAGCCAAACAGGGCTGGGGTTCACCCCTCCACTTT. This rearrangement joins TRBV5-1 to TRBJ1-6; possibly TRBD1 for D (6 bases). The V end was cut by 2 bases, the J end by 9 bases, with 18 bases between. CDR1 is SGHRS, CDR2 YFSETQ, per germline. The CDR3 is 16 amino acids.

The genes are TRBV7-2 and TRBJ2-1; the match to TRBD2 covers 13 bases. Per germline, CDR1 SGHTA and CDR2 FQGNSA. V gave up 1 base and J gave up 5 bases; unmatched junction bases: 8. The CDR3 spans 18 residues. This chain's CDR3 is CASSLGSVGTSGDNEQFF. In nucleotides, the CDR3 is TGTGCCAGCAGCTTAGGGAGCGTCGGGACTAGCGGGGACAATGAGCAGTTCTTC.

This clone has just one count. The V call is TRBV28, the J call TRBJ1-2; 7 nucleotides line up with TRBD1. Germline values: CDR1 MDHEN, CDR2 SYDVKM. Losses at the gene ends were 5 bases for V and 6 bases for J; bases not matched to a gene: 15. The CDR3 length is 16 residues. This CDR3 is CASSPRDRETGNGYTF. The CDR3 DNA reads as TGTGCCAGCAGTCCAAGAGACAGGGAAACGGGGAATGGCTACACCTTC.

V and J are TRBV14 and TRBJ1-2; 7 bases are shared with TRBD1. CDR1 and CDR2 (germline): SGHDN, FVKESK. V lost 3 bases and J lost 11; bases outside the gene matches: 21. CDR3 length: 17 amino acids. CDR3 amino acids: CASSQGLMGQPRRSYTF. CDR3 DNA: TGTGCCAGCAGCCAGGGATTAATGGGACAGCCTCGTCGATCATACACCTTC.

The chain uses TRBV28 and TRBJ1-2; maybe TRBD1 (5 bases). The CDR3 length is 13 residues. Deletions cut 3 bases from V and 5 bases from J, with 10 bases between. Germline CDR1 reads MDHEN; CDR2 reads SYDVKM. The CDR3 loop reads CASSFTGGYGYTF. In nucleotides, the CDR3 is TGTGCCAGCAGTTTTACCGGGGGGTATGGCTACACCTTC.

The chain carries TRBV6-5 and TRBJ1-4, with D possibly being TRBD1 (5 bases). CDR1 MNHEY and CDR2 SVGAGI come from the germline V gene. V was cut by 7 bases and J by 5 bases, with 17 bases left in between. CDR3 size: 15 residues. The CDR3 coding sequence is TGTGCCAGCACCGTAAGACAGCCTTACAATGAAAAACTGTTTTTT. Its translation is CASTVRQPYNEKLFF.

The chain joins TRBV7-2 to TRBJ1-3; tentatively, D is TRBD1 (5 bases). The CDR3 has 16 amino acids. V lost 5 bases and J lost 3, with 17 bases in between. Per the germline V gene, CDR1 is SGHTA and CDR2 is FQGNSA. The DNA for the CDR3 is TGTGCCAGCAGCACGAGTACCCCAGGGCGTGGAAACACCATATATTTT. Encoded protein: CASSTSTPGRGNTIYF.